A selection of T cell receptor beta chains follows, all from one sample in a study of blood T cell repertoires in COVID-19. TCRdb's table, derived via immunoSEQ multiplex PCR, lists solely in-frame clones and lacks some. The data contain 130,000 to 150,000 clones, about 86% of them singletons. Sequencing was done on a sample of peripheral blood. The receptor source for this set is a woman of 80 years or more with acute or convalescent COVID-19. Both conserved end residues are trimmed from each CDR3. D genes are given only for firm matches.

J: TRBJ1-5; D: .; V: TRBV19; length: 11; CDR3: ASTLGGDQPQH
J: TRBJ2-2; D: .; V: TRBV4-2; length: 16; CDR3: ASSHAGGSVSNTGELF
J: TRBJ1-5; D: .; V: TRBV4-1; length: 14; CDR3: ASSQDSGLGNQPQH
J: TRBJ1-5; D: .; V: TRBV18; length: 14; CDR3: ASSPRQASSNQPQH
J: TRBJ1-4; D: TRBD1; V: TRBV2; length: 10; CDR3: ASDRGNEKLF
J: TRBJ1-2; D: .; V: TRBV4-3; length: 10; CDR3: ASSQEGGGYT
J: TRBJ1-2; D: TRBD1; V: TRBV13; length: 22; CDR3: ASSLAGEGLDAFPGQGARYGYT
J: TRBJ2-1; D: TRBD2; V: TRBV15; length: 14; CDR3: ATSRGGTSSYNEQF
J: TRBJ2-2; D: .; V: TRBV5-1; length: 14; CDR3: ASSSEARTNTGELF
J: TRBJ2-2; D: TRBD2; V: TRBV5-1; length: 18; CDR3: ASSLDGGRGDPMNTGELF
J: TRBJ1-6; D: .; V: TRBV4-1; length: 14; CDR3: ASSQAWRQHNSPLH
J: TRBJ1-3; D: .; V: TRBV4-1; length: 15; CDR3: ASSRSRHQLTGNTIY
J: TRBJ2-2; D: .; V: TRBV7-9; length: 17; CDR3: ASSLFRARKLVNTGELF
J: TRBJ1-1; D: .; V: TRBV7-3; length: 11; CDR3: ASSTQENTEAF
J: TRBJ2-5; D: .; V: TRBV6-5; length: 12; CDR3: ASRSEGGVETQY
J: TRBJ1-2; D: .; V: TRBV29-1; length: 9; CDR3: SVRRGENDT
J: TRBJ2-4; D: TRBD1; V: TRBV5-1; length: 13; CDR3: ASSPLDRVINIQY
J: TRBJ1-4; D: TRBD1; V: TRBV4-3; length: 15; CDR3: ASSRSGQGAINEKLF
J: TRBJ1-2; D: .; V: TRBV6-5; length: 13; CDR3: ASGQGMGANYGYT
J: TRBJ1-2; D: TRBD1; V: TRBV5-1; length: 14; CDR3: ASSLRQGATNYGYT
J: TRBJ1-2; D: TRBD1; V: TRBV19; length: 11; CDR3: ASSIWTGVDYT
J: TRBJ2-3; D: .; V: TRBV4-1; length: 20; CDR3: ASSQGNLISRLARGSTDTQY
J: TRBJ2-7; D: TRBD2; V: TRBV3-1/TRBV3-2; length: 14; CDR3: ASSQAASGGSYEQY
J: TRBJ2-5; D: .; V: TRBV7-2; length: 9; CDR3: ASSSLGAQY
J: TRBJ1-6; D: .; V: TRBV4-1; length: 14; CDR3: ASSQKGRTDDSPLH
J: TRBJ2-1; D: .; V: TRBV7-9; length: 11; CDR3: ASSFRGANEQF
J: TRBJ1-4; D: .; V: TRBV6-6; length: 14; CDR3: ASSYPPTGRGEKLF
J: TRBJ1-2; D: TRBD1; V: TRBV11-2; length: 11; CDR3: ASSKDRAYGYT
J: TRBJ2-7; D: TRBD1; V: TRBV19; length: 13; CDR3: ASQKGQGVSGEQY
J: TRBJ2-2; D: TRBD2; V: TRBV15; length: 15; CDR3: ATSTTSAQYDTGELF
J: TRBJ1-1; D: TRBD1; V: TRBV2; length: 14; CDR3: ASSDPGHRGGTEAF
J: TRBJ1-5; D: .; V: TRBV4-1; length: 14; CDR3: ASSPLPTESNQPQH
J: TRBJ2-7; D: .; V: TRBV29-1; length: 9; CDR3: SAEIGREQY
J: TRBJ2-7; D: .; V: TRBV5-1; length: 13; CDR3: ASSVEDTSPYEQY
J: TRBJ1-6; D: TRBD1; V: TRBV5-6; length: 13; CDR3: ASSSPGTVNSPLH
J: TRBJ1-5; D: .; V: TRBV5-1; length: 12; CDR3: ASSLGQSNQPQH
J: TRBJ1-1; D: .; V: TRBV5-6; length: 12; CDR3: ASSSRGTNTEAF
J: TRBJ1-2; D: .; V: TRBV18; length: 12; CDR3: ASSETGGLAGYT
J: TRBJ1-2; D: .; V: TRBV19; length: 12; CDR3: ASSIQTGNYGYT
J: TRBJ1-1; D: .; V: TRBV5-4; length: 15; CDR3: ASSSGGWASGETEAF
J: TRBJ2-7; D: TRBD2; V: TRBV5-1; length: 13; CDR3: ASSLRIAGANEQY
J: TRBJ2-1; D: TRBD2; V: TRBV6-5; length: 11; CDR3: ASSRGGFNEQF
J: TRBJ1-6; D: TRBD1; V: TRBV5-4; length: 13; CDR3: ASSLPTGANSPLH
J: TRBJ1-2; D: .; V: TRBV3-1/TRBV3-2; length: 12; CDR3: ASSQDRHSNGYT
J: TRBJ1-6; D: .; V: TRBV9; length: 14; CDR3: ASSVGSGGYNSPLH
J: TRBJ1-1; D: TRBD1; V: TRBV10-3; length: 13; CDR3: AISETGTGETEAF
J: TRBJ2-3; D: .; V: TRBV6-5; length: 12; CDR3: ASRDSPSTDTQY
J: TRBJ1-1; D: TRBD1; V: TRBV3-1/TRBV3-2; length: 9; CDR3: ASSTRGEAF
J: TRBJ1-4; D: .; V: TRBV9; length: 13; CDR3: ASSAGQLNNEKLF
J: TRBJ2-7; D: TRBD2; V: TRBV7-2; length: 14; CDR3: ASSPSSSGGRYEQY